Below, 14 T cell receptor beta chains from the same sample are listed, as sequenced in a study of blood T cells in healthy people across ages. A second PCR of about 7 to 12 cycles used a sample-barcoded 5' primer and a J-beta primer mix. TCRdb reprocessed the 5' RACE reads with MiXCR, giving one entry per CDR3 protein. This table holds hundreds of thousands of distinct CDR3 sequences, roughly 60% found once. The sequenced material came from blood. Receptor source: a man in his thirties or forties in good health.

The DNA for the CDR3 is TGTGCCAGCAGCCAAGGACTAAAGATGTACAATGAGCAGTTCTTC. Its translation: CASSQGLKMYNEQFF. The chain couples TRBV12-3 or TRBV12-4 to TRBJ2-1, with D perhaps TRBD2 (6 bases). The CDR3 consists of 15 residues. V lost 6 bases and J lost 4, with 16 bases in between.

CDR3 sequence: CASSQDPSGTSTDTQYF. In DNA, the CDR3 is TGCGCCAGCAGCCAAGATCCCAGCGGCACTAGCACAGATACGCAGTATTTT. This chain links TRBV4-1 with TRBJ2-3; D might be TRBD2 (5 bases). The CDR3 runs to 17 residues. Trimming left V 0 bases short and J 0 bases short, with 13 bases between. Germline V lookup: CDR1 MGHRA, CDR2 YSYEKL.

This sequence joins TRBV4-3 and TRBJ2-1, with a possible D match to TRBD2 (6 bases). Looked up from germline, CDR1 is LGHNA and CDR2 is YSLEER. Trimming removed 0 bases at V and 9 bases at J, with 12 bases between. The CDR3 covers 14 residues. CDR3 residues: CASSQDQLAGEQFF. The CDR3 DNA sequence: TGCGCCAGCAGCCAAGATCAACTAGCCGGTGAGCAGTTCTTC.

In this sample, this clonotype turned up a few times. This chain's CDR3 is CASSQQGTRGYTF. DNA for the CDR3: TGTGCCAGCAGTCAACAGGGGACGCGTGGCTACACCTTC. This chain connects TRBV6-5 to TRBJ1-2; 7 positions match TRBD1. The V segment lost 5 bases and the J segment 7 bases; nucleotides outside the gene matches: 7. This CDR3 contains 13 residues. Germline V lookup: CDR1 MNHEY, CDR2 SVGAGI.

The V gene is TRBV6-5, the J gene TRBJ1-2; 7 nucleotides agree with TRBD1. Losses at the gene ends were 2 bases for V and 4 bases for J; bases not matched to a gene: 7. Germline CDR1 is MNHEY and CDR2 is SVGAGI. The CDR3 is made up of 15 amino acids. The CDR3 sequence: CASSYRDSSSYGYTF. CDR3 bases: TGTGCCAGCAGTTACAGGGACAGCTCCTCCTATGGCTACACCTTC.

At least ten counts were recorded for this clonotype. The chain employs TRBV5-1 and TRBJ2-3; maybe TRBD1 (5 bases). This CDR3 comprises 14 residues. Germline CDR1 reads SGHRS; CDR2 reads YFSETQ. V was trimmed by 2 bases and J by 2 bases, leaving 9 bases between them. As DNA, the CDR3 is TGCGCCAGCAGCTTTTCAGGGTTCACAGATACGCAGTATTTT. Translated: CASSFSGFTDTQYF.

V gene TRBV10-3 combines with J gene TRBJ2-1, with 8 bases aligning to TRBD1. Germline assignment: CDR1 ENHRY and CDR2 SYGVKD. The CDR3 sequence is 14 residues long. V lost 8 bases, J lost 5 bases, and 8 bases stayed unmatched. The CDR3 nucleotides are TGTGCCATCCGGGCGGGACAGGTAAACAATGAGCAGTTCTTC. It codes for CAIRAGQVNNEQFF.

This clonotype appeared a single time. This chain connects TRBV3-1 to TRBJ2-4, with TRBD2 as a possible D gene (6 bases). Gene TRBJ2-7 matches the end of the DNA better, so the J call may be wrong. The CDR3 is 12 residues long. Germline V gene sequence: CDR1 LGHDT, CDR2 YNNKEL (reference sequence). The CDR3 spells CASSTTRDEQYF. CDR3 bases: TGTGCCAGCAGCACGACTAGAGACGAGCAGTACTTC.

This clonotype was recorded a few times. The gene calls are TRBV20-1 and TRBJ1-2; 7 bases fit TRBD1. The CDR3 has 15 amino acids. The V and J ends lost 5 bases and 8 bases, in that order; junction bases with no gene match: 17. CDR1 and CDR2 from the germline V gene are DFQATT and SNEGSKA (reference sequence). CDR3: CSALRGEGALSGYTF. The CDR3 bases are TGCAGTGCTCTACGCGGTGAGGGGGCCCTGTCGGGCTACACCTTC.

The J gene is TRBJ2-1, the V gene TRBV6-1; 9 bases line up with TRBD1. After removal of 6 bases from V and 15 bases from J, the junction contained 12 bases not matched to a gene. Germline V gene lookup returns CDR1 MNHNS and CDR2 SASEGT. This CDR3 spans 13 amino acids. This chain's CDR3 is CASSNHRRDRAFF. CDR3 nucleotide sequence: TGTGCCAGCAGCAATCACCGCCGGGACAGGGCGTTCTTC.

The chain links TRBV7-9 to TRBJ1-2; no clear D. The CDR3 contains 12 residues. V was trimmed by 4 bases and J by 5 bases, leaving 8 bases between them. Looked up from germline, CDR1 is SEHNR and CDR2 is FQNEAQ (reference sequence). This chain's CDR3 is CASSSAPYGYTF. CDR3 nucleotides: TGTGCCAGCAGCTCTGCCCCTTATGGCTACACCTTC.

This clonotype has just a few counts. J is TRBJ2-1 and V is TRBV29-1, with D maybe TRBD1 (5 bases). Trimming shortened V by 5 bases and J by 0 bases, and 11 bases separated the two germline ends. The CDR3 is 14 residues long. The germline V gene has CDR1 SQVTM and CDR2 ANQGSEA. For the CDR3, the DNA is TGCAGCGTTCAGCAGGGCTTCTCCTACAATGAGCAGTTCTTC. The encoded protein is CSVQQGFSYNEQFF.

The chain joins TRBV7-2 to TRBJ2-5; D is possibly TRBD2 (6 bases). CDR1 and CDR2 (germline): SGHTA, FQGNSA. This CDR3 has 11 residues. The V and J ends lost 6 bases and 7 bases respectively, with 9 bases between them. CDR3 bases: TGTGCCAGCAGGAACGGGGGGACCCAGTACTTC. Translated: CASRNGGTQYF. The whole variable domain, remainder taken from reference TRBV7-2 and TRBJ2-5, is GAGVSQSPSNKVTEKGKDVELRCDPISGHTALYWYRQSLGQGLEFLIYFQGNSAPDKSGLPSDRFSAERTGGSVSTLTIQRTQQEDSAVYLCASRNGGTQYFGPGTRLLVL.

This clonotype was seen only a few times. This chain joins TRBV4-2 and TRBJ1-2; 11 nucleotides agree with TRBD1. CDR1 and CDR2 (germline): LGHNA, YNFKEQ. The CDR3 runs 19 residues. The junction had 19 bases not matched to a gene; V was cut back by 0 bases and J by 10 bases. Here the CDR3 DNA reads TGTGCCAGCAGCCAAGACTTACAGGACAGGGGGCGGATCTCCGTGGACTACACCTTC. Translation gives CASSQDLQDRGRISVDYTF.